This paragraph covers one T cell receptor (beta chain) sequence. This clonotype has a count of ten or more. What this receptor recognizes is not known. The DNA is left out, because the CDR3 cannot be placed on it with certainty; the CDR3 is given as TCRdb lists it. Per the germline V gene, MNHEY is the CDR1 and SVGEGT is the CDR2. The CDR3 spans 12 residues, from the cysteine through the phenylalanine. Ficoll-Paque density gradient centrifugation was used to isolate PBMCs. These data originate in a study of T-cell memory formation after mild COVID-19 (dated by TCRdb to the early 2020s). For the wider study: Most TCR sequence clusters were specific to one of the two donors. Longitudinal TCRalpha and TCRbeta repertoire sequencing tracked T-cell clones expanding and contracting after mild COVID-19 in two donors. Two young, previously healthy adult volunteers, one female and one male, were included in the cohort. Overall study outcomes, separate from this receptor: Contracting CD4+ clones were found mainly in CM and EM memory subsets, while CD8+ clones were enriched in EMRA. From day 15 to 85, contracting clones showed balanced CD4/CD8 phenotypes, whereas a second wave of clones that expanded from day 15 to 37 leaned towards CD4+. SARS-CoV-2 specificity of the second-wave clones peaking on day 37 was not confirmed. Some responding clones were detected in pre-infection memory, which suggested that pre-existing cross-reactive memory T cells had joined the SARS-CoV-2 response. The study included only two mild cases, and larger cohorts that include severe cases with pre-infection samples were judged to be necessary.

Sequencing instrument: Illumina NovaSeq 6000. TCRalpha and TCRbeta cDNA libraries were built by 5'RACE with constant-segment primers, adding sample barcodes and unique molecular identifiers. RNA was extracted from every sample with Trizol reagent. Amplification of the libraries took two PCR steps, and the second step added a second sample barcode plus Illumina TruSeq adapters. The libraries were sequenced on an Illumina NovaSeq using 2 x 150 bp paired-end reads. Turning to the authors' computational methods: Demultiplexing of reads and collapsing into UMI-guided consensus sequences were performed with migec v1.2.7. With mixcr v2.1.11, UMI consensuses were aligned to TRA and TRB V and J templates and assembled into clonotypes. Expanded or contracted clonotypes were those called significant by both edgeR and NoisET, with noise models trained on biological replicates. For edgeR calls, a false discovery rate-adjusted p below 0.01 and a log2 fold-change threshold of 1 were applied. As an exploratory analysis of dynamics, PCA with hierarchical clustering was applied to max-normalized trajectories of the 1000 most abundant clonotypes. Separately sequenced CD4+ and CD8+ repertoires were used to assign a CD4 or CD8 phenotype to each responding clone. TCRdb trimmed public reads at Q25 via fastp, called clones via MiXCR and kept in-frame beta chains. Every entry covers one CDR3 protein and lists the most common genes and DNA from its rows. These V and J calls derive from TCRdb rather than the authors' analysis. The sample includes about 210,000 distinct CDR3 sequences, with about 10% observed a single time. The ten largest clones capture approximately 2.8% of the sample.

What was sequenced was PBMCs or a T cell subset sorted from them (not recorded which). The clonotype comes from a man in his late teens or twenties who had mild COVID-19 (a few samples of this study predate the infection). The sample titles of this study are shuffled in the database, so cell type and time point are left out; the donor was told from shared clones. Recombination joined TRBV6-2 or TRBV6-3 with TRBJ2-3. This receptor carries the CDR3 CASSSSQDTQYF.